This TCR beta chain emerged from a study of cytomegalovirus exposure and HLA in healthy donors. PCR was performed using 60 Vbeta and 13 Jbeta primers. The protocol was immunoSEQ multiplex PCR, while the TCRdb copy is restricted to in-frame clones and leaves out a portion. The sample has some 180,000 clones; roughly 82% are singletons. CDR3 length: 17 amino acids. V lost 6 bases, J lost 3 bases, and 23 bases lay in between. Germline values: CDR1 SNHLY, CDR2 FYNNEI. This TCR came from a man in his forties in good health and CMV-seronegative. The rearrangement links TRBV2 to TRBJ1-1, with a possible D match to TRBD1 (6 bases). The sample taken for sequencing was PBMCs. DNA of the CDR3: TGTGCCAGCAGGAGGGGGGGTCTCTCGGCAGTGGACACTGAAGCTTTCTTT. It yields the protein CASRRGGLSAVDTEAFF.